Each of the 8 T cell receptor beta chains below was sequenced from the same sample in a study of Graves' ophthalmopathy and Graves' hyperthyroidism. For repertoire sequencing, the TCR beta CDR3 regions were amplified from RNA transcripts. RT-PCR with HTBI primers came first, then second-round multiplex PCR. TCRdb ran MiXCR on the multiplex PCR reads and lists one entry per CDR3 protein. The table lists about 740,000 distinct CDR3 sequences, 35% to 50% of them singletons. Input material: peripheral blood. These receptors all stem from an adult man with Graves' ophthalmopathy.

This clonotype was seen more than once but under ten times. The chain couples TRBV7-9 to TRBJ2-7; 8 nucleotides align to TRBD2. Germline V lookup: CDR1 SEHNR, CDR2 FQNEAQ (reference sequence). V lost 6 bases and J lost 6; bases outside the gene matches: 16. The CDR3 loop spans 16 amino acids. The DNA of the CDR3 is TGTGCCAGCAGTTCAACCTTCGGGACTAGGGGAGTCGAGCAGTACTTC. Amino acid sequence: CASSSTFGTRGVEQYF.

This clonotype has a count of ten or more. The V gene is TRBV24-1, the J gene TRBJ1-1; D gene ambiguous. CDR3 length equals 13 residues. Trimming left V 1 base short and J 7 bases short, with 9 bases between. The germline V gene encodes CDR1 KGHDR and CDR2 SFDVKD. Written as DNA, the CDR3 is TGTGCCACCAGTGATTTTGGAGGGCTTGAAGCTTTCTTT. Encoded protein: CATSDFGGLEAFF.

This clonotype was recorded a few times. The chain uses TRBV4-1 and TRBJ1-6; no clear D. Trimming stripped 0 bases from V and 10 bases from J, with 7 bases between. This CDR3 contains 13 residues. CDR1 and CDR2 (germline): MGHRA, YSYEKL. DNA for the CDR3: TGCGCCAGCAGCCAAGATCGGTACTCACCCCTCCACTTT. Its translation is CASSQDRYSPLHF.

The V gene is TRBV10-3, the J gene TRBJ2-5, with D perhaps given as TRBD1 or TRBD2 (7 bases each). Trimming took 3 bases from V and 5 from J, leaving 22 bases between them. In germline, CDR1 is ENHRY, CDR2 SYGVKD. The CDR3 contains 17 residues. CDR3 residues: CAISEIPGGGQRETQYF. In DNA, the CDR3 is TGTGCCATCAGTGAAATCCCAGGGGGGGGCCAGCGCGAGACCCAGTACTTC.

This clonotype has ten or more counts. V gene TRBV29-1 combines with J gene TRBJ1-6; possibly TRBD1 for D (5 bases). Trimming pared 4 bases from V and 9 bases from J, leaving 22 bases between. The germline CDR1 and CDR2 sequences are SQVTM and ANQGSEA. CDR3 length: 16 residues. CDR3 nucleotides: TGCAGCGTTGGAGGGACGGACGGTTTTGGGGGTTCACCCCTCCACTTT. Translating gives CSVGGTDGFGGSPLHF. Based on the CDR3 plus reference TRBV29-1 and TRBJ1-6, the full variable domain is SAVISQKPSRDICQRGTSLTIQCQVDSQVTMMFWYRQQPGQSLTLIATANQGSEATYESGFVIDKFPISRPNLTFSTLTVSNMSPEDSSIYLCSVGGTDGFGGSPLHFGNGTRLTVT.

The V and J genes are TRBV28 and TRBJ2-5; TRBD2 aligns across 11 bases. Per germline, CDR1 MDHEN and CDR2 SYDVKM. The CDR3 extends over 16 amino acids. V trimming: 3 bases; J trimming: 2 bases; junction bases outside the gene matches: 5. CDR3 residues: CASSFGLAGIQETQYF. CDR3 coding DNA: TGTGCCAGCAGTTTTGGACTAGCGGGCATTCAAGAGACCCAGTACTTC. Supplemented by reference TRBV28 and TRBJ2-5, the full variable domain reads DVKVTQSSRYLVKRTGEKVFLECVQDMDHENMFWYRQDPGLGLRLIYFSYDVKMKEKGDIPEGYSVSREKKERFSLILESASTNQTSMYLCASSFGLAGIQETQYFGPGTRLLVL.

Notes on this clonotype: A read error may produce the germline difference seen at one junction end. The CDR3 protein is CASSPRGLTGANVLTF. The CDR3 DNA is TGTGCCAGCAGTCCGCGCGGACTAACTGGGGCCAACGTCCTGACTTTC. The chain uses TRBV10-2 and TRBJ2-6; a weak D match, TRBD2 (6 bases). Germline values: CDR1 WSHSY, CDR2 SAAADI. The CDR3 extends over 16 amino acids.

As regards this clonotype: A much bigger clone sits one base away, suggesting this may be a read error. V gene TRBV24-1 combines with J gene TRBJ2-5; 7 positions agree with TRBD1. CDR1 and CDR2 from the germline V gene are KGHDR and SFDVKD. The CDR3 totals 13 residues. DNA of the CDR3: TGTGCCGCCAGTGAGGGGGCTTTGGAGACCCAGTACTTC. It codes for CAASEGALETQYF.